This T cell receptor beta chain was obtained from a study of CD8+CD57+ T cells in acquired aplastic anemia (dated by TCRdb to 2017 to 2018). Study-wide context: A mean of roughly 2.9 ug of DNA, ranging from roughly 0.18 to 30 ug, was extracted from sorted CD4+ and CD8+ cells. Healthy donor samples averaged around 9.8 million reads for CD4+ and 11 million to 14 million for CD8+ cells.

Between the V and J ends, shortened by 0 bases and 6 bases respectively, the junction contains 23 bases. From its cysteine to its phenylalanine, the CDR3 spans 18 amino acids. CDR3 DNA is the only sequence kept; it has 54 bases, read in frame from the first base. For CDR1 and CDR2, the germline V gene lists MNHEY and SVGEGT. The study deep-sequenced TCR repertoires of sorted CD4+ and CD8+ blood T cells from severe aplastic anemia patients and healthy subjects. Ficoll-Paque density gradient centrifugation was used to isolate peripheral blood mononuclear cells. CD4+ and CD8+ T cells were sorted by FACS or magnetic beads before DNA extraction. Genomic DNA was used as template for profiling of TCR beta VDJ combinations and CDR3 sequences. An Illumina HiSeq 2000 was used for TCR repertoire sequencing. As for how the authors treated the data: TRBV/TRBJ rearrangement plots, CDR3 size and DJ length profiles, and Simpson's diversity index were used to evaluate the repertoires. Whichever DNA sequence was most abundant in the deep sequencing data was defined as the immunodominant clone. CDR3 amino acid sequences were screened for sharing across subjects and were compared with published repertoires and the VDJdb database. TCRdb applied fastp at Q25 and MiXCR to the public reads, then kept only in-frame beta chains. Rows merge per CDR3 protein into single entries with the most common DNA and genes. In this record, the V and J calls reflect TCRdb's handling and not the investigators' own analysis. Here the sample has some 240,000 distinct CDR3 sequences; about 37% occur a single time. 0.9% to 1.2% of the sample comes from the top ten.

Here is what the overall study found, with its caveats: Patients and healthy controls showed no significant difference in CD8+ Simpson's diversity (P=0.060). About 28 CD8+ CDR3 sequences were found in both patients and controls but appeared to be highly expressed in patients and within the immunodominant clones of the patients.

This clonotype turned up a few times. No antigen is known for it. Base qualities are not at hand, and no much larger clone is one base apart. The chain employs TRBV6-2 or TRBV6-3 and TRBJ1-2, with no D gene named confidently. The clonotype originates from a human donor in good health, serving as a control. Sequenced input: sorted CD4+, CD8+, or CD8+CD57+ T cells (not recorded which) from PBMCs. The CDR3 protein: CASSYSVGRTLTRHGYTF. The nucleotides read TGTGCCAGCAGTTACTCGGTCGGAAGGACTTTAACGCGTCATGGCTACACCTTC.